This T cell receptor beta chain was captured by sequencing in a study of blood T cell repertoires in COVID-19. Across the study: Sample material is recorded as cDNA or gDNA derived from T cells, B-cell-depleted T cells, or PBMCs.

CDR1 is KGHSH, CDR2 LQKENI, per germline. Trimming shortened V by 4 bases and J by 7 bases, and 13 bases separated the two germline ends. The CDR3 has 13 residues. Using immunoSEQ multiplex PCR, the repertoire was profiled, and TCRdb retains in-frame clones only, with some absent. The repertoire consists of tens of thousands of clones, with 84% occurring once and the leading ten covering 10% to 15%. The clonotype comes from a middle-aged man with COVID-19, enrolled during active disease. The V call is TRBV18, the J call TRBJ1-1; D is perhaps TRBD1 (5 bases). Sequencing was carried out using peripheral blood. The CDR3, as DNA: TGTGCCAGCTCACAGGAGACAGAACTTGAAGCTTTCTTT. This sequence encodes CASSQETELEAFF.